This TCR beta chain is from a study of PD-L1 blockade in urothelial cancer. General study results and limits: Pretreatment peripheral blood TCR clonality that fell below the median predicted better survival among the patients studied.

With respect to this clone: As yet, its antigen is unknown.

Germline V gene sequence: CDR1 SGHVS, CDR2 FQNEAQ. V lost 0 bases, J lost 7 bases, and 12 bases lay in between. This CDR3 has 14 amino acids. Here immunoSEQ multiplex PCR was the method, and the copy in TCRdb shows in-frame clones only, minus some. Of 14,000 to 15,000 clones listed, approximately 88% were seen once; the top ten hold roughly 15%. This receptor was obtained from a man aged 70 or older with urothelial cancer. Sequenced here: PBMCs, sampled around atezolizumab (anti-PD-L1) treatment. The chain carries TRBV7-8 and TRBJ1-1; D may be TRBD1 (6 bases). This chain's CDR3 is CASSLADRRVEAFF. The CDR3 DNA reads TGTGCCAGCAGCTTAGCTGACAGGCGAGTTGAAGCTTTCTTT.